These T cell receptor beta chains were read from a single sample in a study of T cell repertoires in cytomegalovirus infection. MiXCR was run by TCRdb on the reads, yielding one entry per CDR3 protein. This table holds around 290,000 distinct CDR3 sequences, about 25% found once. Sequenced: PBMCs. These TCRs come from a human donor in good health (CMV status not recorded). Some clones in this sample may be carry-over from other donors' samples. CDR3s include the opening cysteine and the closing phenylalanine or tryptophan. Each record gives: J gene, V gene, CDR3 protein.

TRBJ1-4	TRBV30	CAWIPGQNSEKLFF
TRBJ2-3	TRBV20-1	CSASTSGGSTDTQYF
TRBJ1-2	TRBV14	CASSRASWGYTF
TRBJ2-1	TRBV27	CASSLTMDEQFF
TRBJ1-1	TRBV7-2	CASSLGRMNTEAFF
TRBJ2-2	TRBV29-1	CSVDRGRGTGELFF
TRBJ2-7	TRBV7-3	CASSQREGREQYF
TRBJ1-5	TRBV27	CASSLEGRQPQHF
TRBJ2-7	TRBV20-1	CSARGDRVPEQYF
TRBJ2-7	TRBV5-6	CASSPLGTGISYEQYF
TRBJ2-7	TRBV7-2	CASSYSTSATYEQYF
TRBJ2-3	TRBV12-3/TRBV12-4	CASSLGGGQLDTQYF
TRBJ2-1	TRBV11-2	CASARGLAGGENEQFF
TRBJ1-5	TRBV7-2	CASSLADSNHQPQHF
TRBJ1-2	TRBV12-3/TRBV12-4	CASSQVGYGYTF
TRBJ2-5	TRBV7-7	CASSLGGPARETQYF
TRBJ1-5	TRBV2	CASGDRGRGNQPQHF
TRBJ2-5	TRBV20-1	CSARVPGIQETQYF
TRBJ1-2	TRBV4-1	CASTLTTGSNYGYTF
TRBJ2-2	TRBV12-5	CASGHGTSGNTGELFF
TRBJ2-3	TRBV28	CASSFSQGGRDTQYF
TRBJ2-1	TRBV6-2/TRBV6-3	CASRGQLSSYNEQFF
TRBJ2-1	TRBV4-1	CASSQRSMTSGTYNEEFF
TRBJ2-1	TRBV20-1	CSAEISSGNEQFF
TRBJ1-5	TRBV29-1	CSVITGTGINPPQHF
TRBJ1-3	TRBV7-8	CASSILARTGGNTIYF
TRBJ2-2	TRBV6-5	CASSYAGVYTGELFF
TRBJ1-6	TRBV7-2	CASSSHRGLDSPLHF
TRBJ2-1	TRBV7-2	CASSLVGLGQGIINEQFF
TRBJ2-7	TRBV6-2/TRBV6-3	CASRLDAVEQYF
TRBJ1-3	TRBV28	CAAGTGGNTIYF
TRBJ1-3	TRBV5-1	CASSTSGVGGNTIYF
TRBJ2-2	TRBV5-1	CASTTAGQGAGELFF
TRBJ2-4	TRBV7-6	CASSSPRGAGGNIQYF
TRBJ2-7	TRBV11-2	CASSDHQLGEQYF
TRBJ2-1	TRBV2	CASSPVREGRENEQFF
TRBJ2-5	TRBV5-6	CASSKLGPGWQETQYF
TRBJ1-3	TRBV19	CDSSISSLRSGNTIYF
TRBJ2-5	TRBV19	CASGTGAGQETQYF
TRBJ1-1	TRBV19	CASSERTGSNTEAFF
TRBJ1-3	TRBV28	CATCEAFGNTIYF
TRBJ1-4	TRBV7-6	CASSTGRTNEKLFF